This TCR beta chain was sequenced in a study of tumor-infiltrating lymphocytes in primary liver carcinoma. Study-wide context: Tumor lesions were T1-T3 N0M0 and spanned about 4.2 to 11 cm.

Starting from approximately 470 ng of total RNA, TCR beta cDNA was produced with a primer in the constant region. Investigators got TCR beta libraries out of three nested multiplex PCR rounds, done with slightly modified ARM-PCR. TCRdb fed the multiplex PCR reads into MiXCR, producing one record per CDR3 protein. The data hold 250,000 to 400,000 distinct CDR3 sequences, with 50% to 70% observed a single time. This clonotype has a handful of counts. A much larger clone sits a single nucleotide away, making a read error possible. Extraction also yielded germline DNA, while blood RNA was obtained from unsorted whole blood. Sample: peripheral blood. This clonotype was sampled from a man in his forties with primary liver carcinoma and hepatitis B virus infection.

The chain's CDR3 is CTSSLMRGASGYTF. CDR3 coding DNA: TGTACCAGCAGTTTAATGAGGGGGGCAAGTGGCTACACCTTC. The chain recombines TRBV12-3 or TRBV12-4 with TRBJ1-2, with D perhaps matching TRBD1 (6 bases). The CDR3 sequence is 14 residues long.